The rows below give T cell receptor beta chains drawn from one sample of a study of blood T cell repertoires in COVID-19. The data were produced by immunoSEQ multiplex PCR, yet TCRdb's version contains in-frame clones alone and is incomplete. The sample comprises 55,000 to 65,000 clones, 80% to 90% of which are singletons, and roughly 6.7% rests with the top ten. Material: peripheral blood. The receptors come from a man aged 55 to 70 with active or convalescent COVID-19. CDR3s include the opening cysteine and the closing phenylalanine or tryptophan. D genes are given only for firm matches. Size values are once, few and many counts, or a class for expanded clones, and some rows have none.

TRBJ1-1 | - | TRBV5-1 | - | CASRRIENTEAFF | TGCGCCAGCAGGCGAATAGAGAACACTGAAGCTTTCTTT
TRBJ2-5 | few | TRBV29-1 | TRBD1 | CSVDRGPETQYF | TGCAGCGTTGATAGGGGGCCTGAGACCCAGTACTTC
TRBJ1-2 | - | TRBV19 | TRBD1 | CASSSPGQGYGYTF | TGTGCCAGTAGCTCACCGGGACAGGGGTATGGCTACACCTTC
TRBJ1-1 | once | TRBV7-2 | TRBD1 | CASSPGQGGTEAFF | TGTGCCAGCAGCCCGGGACAGGGCGGGACTGAAGCTTTCTTT
TRBJ1-4 | - | TRBV2 | - | CASSTGRGEKLFF | TGTGCCAGCAGTACAGGCAGGGGTGAAAAACTGTTTTTT
TRBJ2-3 | - | TRBV4-3 | TRBD1 | CASAETGITDTQYF | TGCGCCAGCGCCGAGACAGGGATCACAGATACGCAGTATTTT
TRBJ1-3 | - | TRBV18 | - | CASSPGAQGNTIYF | TGTGCCAGCTCACCAGGGGCGCAAGGAAACACCATATATTTT
TRBJ2-3 | - | TRBV19 | TRBD2 | CASSPWTSGGLTDTQYF | TGTGCCAGTAGTCCCTGGACTAGCGGGGGTCTCACAGATACGCAGTATTTT
TRBJ2-2 | - | TRBV7-9 | - | CASSLMASAGELFF | TGTGCCAGCAGCTTAATGGCCAGCGCCGGGGAGCTGTTTTTT
TRBJ2-1 | - | TRBV11-2 | - | CASSQRTDYNEQFF | TGTGCCAGCAGCCAAAGGACAGATTACAATGAGCAGTTCTTC
TRBJ2-7 | - | TRBV18 | - | CASSQTEDGEQYF | TGTGCCAGCTCACAAACGGAGGATGGCGAGCAGTACTTC
TRBJ2-3 | - | TRBV29-1 | TRBD2 | CSVIAGVGDTQYF | TGCAGCGTTATCGCGGGAGTAGGAGATACGCAGTATTTT
TRBJ1-2 | once | TRBV5-1 | TRBD1 | CASSPGAGGYGYTF | TGCGCCAGCAGCCCTGGTGCAGGGGGTTATGGCTACACCTTC
TRBJ1-2 | - | TRBV7-3 | TRBD1 | CASSLKGQGGRYGYTF | TGTGCCAGCAGCTTAAAGGGACAGGGTGGAAGATATGGCTACACCTTC
TRBJ2-2 | - | TRBV11-2 | - | CASSLGTPNTGELFF | TGTGCCAGCAGCTTAGGGACACCAAACACCGGGGAGCTGTTTTTT
TRBJ2-7 | - | TRBV5-6 | TRBD2 | CASSPRLAGGYEQYF | TGTGCCAGCAGCCCCCGACTAGCGGGAGGCTACGAGCAGTACTTC
TRBJ1-5 | - | TRBV11-2 | TRBD1 | CASSLRQGPGQPQHF | TGTGCCAGCAGCTTAAGACAGGGACCCGGTCAGCCCCAGCATTTT
TRBJ1-6 | - | TRBV12-3/TRBV12-4 | - | CASAEQGNSPLHF | TGTGCCAGCGCAGAACAGGGCAATTCACCCCTCCACTTT
TRBJ2-1 | - | TRBV5-6 | TRBD2 | CASSLRRTGGDEQFF | TGTGCCAGCAGCTTGCGCCGAACGGGAGGCGATGAGCAGTTCTTC
TRBJ1-1 | - | TRBV2 | - | CASPAEAFF | TGTGCCAGCCCTGCTGAAGCTTTCTTT
TRBJ2-7 | - | TRBV29-1 | - | CSALGSGEQYF | TGCAGCGCCCTCGGCTCGGGCGAGCAGTACTTC
TRBJ2-7 | few | TRBV19 | - | CASSILSGYEQYF | TGTGCCAGTAGTATACTAAGCGGGTACGAGCAGTACTTC
TRBJ2-3 | once | TRBV5-1 | - | CASRRRGGPEDTQYF | TGCGCCAGCCGCCGTAGGGGGGGGCCGGAAGATACGCAGTATTTT
TRBJ1-5 | - | TRBV5-1 | TRBD1 | CASSLGQGMDQPQHF | TGCGCCAGCAGCTTGGGACAGGGGATGGATCAGCCCCAGCATTTT
TRBJ1-1 | - | TRBV9 | - | CASSVDPSIGMNTEAFF | TGTGCCAGCAGCGTAGATCCGAGTATTGGTATGAACACTGAAGCTTTCTTT
TRBJ1-1 | - | TRBV2 | TRBD1 | CASSGQGMNTEAFF | TGTGCCAGCAGTGGACAGGGAATGAACACTGAAGCTTTCTTT
TRBJ2-3 | - | TRBV15 | TRBD1 | CATSRERQGPLGDTQYF | TGTGCCACCAGCAGAGAACGACAGGGCCCCCTGGGAGATACGCAGTATTTT
TRBJ1-5 | - | TRBV27 | - | CASSLGRSSGLDNQPQHF | TGTGCCAGCAGTTTAGGAAGGTCATCAGGGCTTGACAATCAGCCCCAGCATTTT
TRBJ2-5 | few | TRBV5-6 | TRBD2 | CASSPEGTSGGRETQYF | TGTGCCAGCAGCCCAGAGGGGACTAGCGGGGGTAGGGAGACCCAGTACTTC
TRBJ2-7 | - | TRBV11-2 | - | CASGPGQGSLHEQYF | TGTGCCAGCGGACCCGGGCAGGGATCCCTCCACGAGCAGTACTTC
TRBJ2-7 | - | TRBV15 | - | CATSRDHRGKGYEQYF | TGTGCCACCAGCAGAGATCATAGGGGGAAGGGCTACGAGCAGTACTTC
TRBJ1-4 | - | TRBV30 | TRBD1 | CAWSVRSTGATNEKLFF | TGTGCCTGGAGTGTAAGGTCTACAGGGGCAACTAATGAAAAACTGTTTTTT
TRBJ2-5 | once | TRBV6-1 | TRBD2 | CASSEVLAGATQETQYF | TGTGCCAGCAGTGAAGTTTTAGCGGGAGCCACCCAAGAGACCCAGTACTTC
TRBJ2-2 | - | TRBV2 | TRBD2 | CASSGLAGGDTGELFF | TGTGCCAGCAGTGGGCTAGCGGGGGGTGACACCGGGGAGCTGTTTTTT
TRBJ2-7 | few | TRBV3-1/TRBV3-2 | TRBD2 | CASSPRAGPDEQYF | TGTGCCAGCAGCCCCCGAGCGGGACCAGACGAGCAGTACTTC
TRBJ1-1 | - | TRBV3-1/TRBV3-2 | - | CASSQENRDPFF | TGTGCCAGCAGCCAAGAGAACAGGGATCCTTTCTTT
TRBJ2-7 | - | TRBV5-6 | TRBD1 | CASSYDRGAYEQYF | TGTGCCAGCAGTTACGACAGGGGCGCCTACGAGCAGTACTTC
TRBJ2-7 | - | TRBV29-1 | TRBD1 | CSVENRGRPYEQYF | TGCAGCGTGGAAAACAGGGGGCGCCCCTACGAGCAGTACTTC
TRBJ1-3 | - | TRBV18 | TRBD1 | CASSHTGGAYGNTIYF | TGTGCCAGCTCACATACAGGGGGCGCATATGGAAACACCATATATTTT
TRBJ2-3 | - | TRBV18 | - | CASSPPSSRSYTQYF | TGTGCCAGCTCACCACCGTCTAGCCGGTCATATACGCAGTATTTT
TRBJ2-1 | - | TRBV10-3 | - | CAISESTGSSYNEQFF | TGTGCCATCAGTGAGTCGACAGGAAGCTCCTACAATGAGCAGTTCTTC